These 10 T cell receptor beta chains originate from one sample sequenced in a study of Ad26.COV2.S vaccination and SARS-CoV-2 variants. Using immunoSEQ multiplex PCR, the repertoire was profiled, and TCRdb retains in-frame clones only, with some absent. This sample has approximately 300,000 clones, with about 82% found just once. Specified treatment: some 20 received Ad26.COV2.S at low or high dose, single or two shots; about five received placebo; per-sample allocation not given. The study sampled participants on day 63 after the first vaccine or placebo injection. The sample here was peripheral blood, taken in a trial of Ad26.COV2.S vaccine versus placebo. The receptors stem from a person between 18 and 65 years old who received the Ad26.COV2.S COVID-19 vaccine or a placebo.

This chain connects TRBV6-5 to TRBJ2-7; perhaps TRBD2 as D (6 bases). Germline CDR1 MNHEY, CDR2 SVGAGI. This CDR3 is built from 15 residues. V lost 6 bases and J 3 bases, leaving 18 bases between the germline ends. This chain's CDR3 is CASSYSSVGGYEQYF. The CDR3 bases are TGTGCCAGCAGCTATTCCTCCGTGGGGGGCTACGAGCAGTACTTC.

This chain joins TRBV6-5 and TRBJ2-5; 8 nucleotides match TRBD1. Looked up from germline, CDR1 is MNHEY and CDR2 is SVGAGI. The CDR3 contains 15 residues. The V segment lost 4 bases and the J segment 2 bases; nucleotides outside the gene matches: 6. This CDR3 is CASSSLGTGQETQYF. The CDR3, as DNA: TGTGCCAGCAGTTCCCTGGGGACAGGACAAGAGACCCAGTACTTC.

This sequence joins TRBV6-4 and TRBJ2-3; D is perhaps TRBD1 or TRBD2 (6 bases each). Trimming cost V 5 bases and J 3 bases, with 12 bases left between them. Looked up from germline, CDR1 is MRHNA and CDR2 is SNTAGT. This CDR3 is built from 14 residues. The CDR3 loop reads CASSTGGRTDTQYF. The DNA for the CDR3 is TGTGCCAGCAGTACCGGGGGCCGGACAGATACGCAGTATTTT.

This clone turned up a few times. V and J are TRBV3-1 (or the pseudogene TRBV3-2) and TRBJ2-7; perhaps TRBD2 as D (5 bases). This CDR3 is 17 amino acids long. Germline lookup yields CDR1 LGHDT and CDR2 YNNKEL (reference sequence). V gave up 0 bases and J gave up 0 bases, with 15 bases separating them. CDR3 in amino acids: CASSQDWAGKSSYEQYF. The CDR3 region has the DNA TGTGCCAGCAGCCAAGATTGGGCGGGTAAGAGCTCCTACGAGCAGTACTTC.

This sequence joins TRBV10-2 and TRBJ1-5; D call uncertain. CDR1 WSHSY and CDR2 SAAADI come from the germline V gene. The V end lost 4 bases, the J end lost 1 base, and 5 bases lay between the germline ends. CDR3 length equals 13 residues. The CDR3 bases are TGCGCCAGCAGTGGTCACAGCAATCAGCCCCAGCATTTT. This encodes CASSGHSNQPQHF.

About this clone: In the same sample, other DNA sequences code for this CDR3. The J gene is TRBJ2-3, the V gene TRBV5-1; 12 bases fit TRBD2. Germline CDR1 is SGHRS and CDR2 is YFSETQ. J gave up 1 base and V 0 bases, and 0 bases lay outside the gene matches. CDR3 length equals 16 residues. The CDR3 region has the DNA TGCGCCAGCAGCTTGGGGACTAGCGGGGGCACAGATACGCAGTATTTT. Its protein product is CASSLGTSGGTDTQYF.

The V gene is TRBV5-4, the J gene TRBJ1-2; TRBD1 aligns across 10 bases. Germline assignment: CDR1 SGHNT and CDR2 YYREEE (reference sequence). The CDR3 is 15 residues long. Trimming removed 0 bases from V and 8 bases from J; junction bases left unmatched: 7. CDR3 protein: CASSLGRTGGNGYTF. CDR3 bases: TGTGCCAGCAGCTTGGGAAGGACAGGGGGAAACGGCTACACCTTC.

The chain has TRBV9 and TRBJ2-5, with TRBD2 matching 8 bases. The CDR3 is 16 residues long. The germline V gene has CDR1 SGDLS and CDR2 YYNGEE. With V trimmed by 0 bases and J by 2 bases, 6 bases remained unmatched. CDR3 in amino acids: CASSVGAGGGQETQYF. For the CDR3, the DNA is TGTGCCAGCAGCGTAGGTGCTGGCGGGGGGCAAGAGACCCAGTACTTC.

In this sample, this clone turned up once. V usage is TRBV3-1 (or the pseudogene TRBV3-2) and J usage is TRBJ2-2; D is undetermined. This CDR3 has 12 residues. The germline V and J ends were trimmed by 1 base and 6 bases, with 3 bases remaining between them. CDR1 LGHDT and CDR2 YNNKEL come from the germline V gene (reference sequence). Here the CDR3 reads CASSQGSGELFF. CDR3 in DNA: TGTGCCAGCAGCCAAGGGTCCGGGGAGCTGTTTTTT.

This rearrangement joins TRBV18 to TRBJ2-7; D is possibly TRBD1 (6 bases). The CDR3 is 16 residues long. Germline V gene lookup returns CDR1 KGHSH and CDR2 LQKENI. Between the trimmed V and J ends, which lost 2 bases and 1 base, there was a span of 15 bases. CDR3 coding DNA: TGTGCCAGCTCACCAGCCTGGGGGCCTACTTCCTACGAGCAGTACTTC. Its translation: CASSPAWGPTSYEQYF. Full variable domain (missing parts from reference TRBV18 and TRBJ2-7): NAGVMQNPRHLVRRRGQEARLRCSPMKGHSHVYWYRQLPEEGLKFMVYLQKENIIDESGMPKERFSAEFPKEGPSILRIQQVVRGDSAAYFCASSPAWGPTSYEQYFGPGTRLTVT.